This T cell receptor (beta chain) comes out of a study of beta chain features in type 1 diabetes. Overall study results and limits: Sequencing of cDNA might inflate the share of cells that strongly express TCR. All four CD4+ subsets from Type 1 diabetes patients carried moderately but significantly shorter TCRB CDR3s.

In the case of this clone: Its antigen is unidentified.

Of the isolated RNA, all was reverse transcribed, and so the sequenced material was expressed TCRB transcripts. Regulatory, naive and central memory T cell samples averaged approximately 3.9 million reads. Clones were read by immunoSEQ multiplex PCR, and TCRdb kept only the in-frame ones, dropping some. The sample yields about 370,000 clones, around 10% seen once. CDR3 length equals 15 residues. In germline, CDR1 is MNHEY, CDR2 SVGAGI. Trimming shortened V by 6 bases and J by 0 bases, and 14 bases separated the two germline ends. Every single donor gave one heparinised blood draw, and these averaged approximately 100 mL.

This receptor was identified in a man aged 25 to 40 with type 1 diabetes. The source material was central memory CD4+ T cells from blood. The chain combines TRBV6-5 with TRBJ1-1; D is possibly TRBD1 (5 bases). Written as DNA, the CDR3 is TGTGCCAGCAGGGGGGAGTGGGGCATGAACACTGAAGCTTTCTTT. This codes for CASRGEWGMNTEAFF.